A selection of T cell receptor beta chains follows, all from one sample in a study of response to subunit inactivated influenza vaccine. TCRdb itself ran the RT-PCR reads through MiXCR, one entry per CDR3 protein. The sample carries hundreds of thousands of distinct CDR3 sequences, around 13% recorded once. The specimen comprised PBMCs from blood, sampled about 6 weeks after vaccination. These TCRs come from a man aged 50 to 59 who received an inactivated influenza vaccine. Both conserved end residues are part of each CDR3.

v_gene	j_gene	CDR3aa
TRBV6-5	TRBJ2-7	CASSYSQGSEQYF
TRBV7-2	TRBJ2-3	CASSLALIRGHTDTQYF
TRBV7-2	TRBJ2-1	CASSLVLRGVYNEQFF
TRBV20-1	TRBJ2-3	CSARDPKSTDTQYF
TRBV20-1	TRBJ1-2	CSARRQNGYTF
TRBV20-1	TRBJ1-1	CSARLRGTGVF
TRBV5-5	TRBJ1-1	CASSPGTGITEAFF
TRBV11-1	TRBJ2-5	CASSLPLRLAGRQETQYF
TRBV4-3	TRBJ2-3	CASSLGTLTDTQYF
TRBV20-1	TRBJ2-3	CSARPPLRDTQYF
TRBV10-3	TRBJ1-2	CAISEGGPFGYTF
TRBV12-3/TRBV12-4	TRBJ2-7	CASRYGFYEQYF
TRBV6-2/TRBV6-3	TRBJ2-5	CASSFFGSPETQYF
TRBV15	TRBJ2-7	CATSRGPGGSEQYF
TRBV12-3/TRBV12-4	TRBJ1-5	CASRQGYQPQHF
TRBV29-1	TRBJ2-5	CSGGGGQVETQYF
TRBV7-2	TRBJ2-3	CASSFGRGTDTQYF
TRBV5-6	TRBJ2-7	CASSLSRRRGYEQYF
TRBV18	TRBJ2-2	CASSPPEEVPGELFF
TRBV9	TRBJ2-5	CASSEDRGYWETQYF